This is a list of T cell receptor beta chains from one sample in a study of identical twins. TCRdb re-called the 5' RACE reads through MiXCR, storing one row per CDR3 protein. The sample shows some 1,700,000 distinct CDR3 sequences, around a third of them seen only once. Sequenced: cord blood. These receptors came from a newborn girl in good health. Each CDR3 is given with its conserved first and last residue. The D gene is left open where the match is weak. Not all rows give a size; the values are once, few, many and, for expanded clones, a class.

D gene,V gene,J gene,clone size,CDR3 protein,CDR3 DNA
-,TRBV12-1,TRBJ2-7,-,CASTFPTRDPVCSYEQYF,TGTGCCAGCACCTTCCCCACTAGGGACCCCGTTTGCTCCTACGAGCAGTACTTC
-,TRBV6-2/TRBV6-3,TRBJ2-3,few,CASSYMGRATDTQYF,TGTGCCAGCAGTTATATGGGCAGGGCGACAGATACGCAGTATTTT
-,TRBV20-1,TRBJ1-1,-,CSSRAPMNTEAFF,TGCAGCTCCAGGGCCCCGATGAACACTGAAGCTTTCTTT
-,TRBV10-3,TRBJ1-1,-,CAILTNVGTEAFF,TGTGCCATCTTGACAAACGTGGGCACTGAAGCTTTCTTT
TRBD2,TRBV20-1,TRBJ2-1,few,CSARSLRRGGFEQFF,TGCAGTGCTAGGTCCCTACGACGGGGGGGGTTTGAGCAGTTCTTC
-,TRBV3-1,TRBJ2-7,-,CAGSQEGYEQYF,TGTGCCGGCAGCCAAGAGGGGTACGAGCAGTACTTC
-,TRBV4-1,TRBJ1-4,-,CASSPGHFNDKLFF,TGCGCCAGCAGCCCGGGACACTTTAATGATAAACTGTTTTTT
-,TRBV20-1,TRBJ2-2,-,CSARADRPNTGELFF,TGCAGTGCTAGAGCCGACAGGCCGAACACCGGGGAGCTGTTTTTT
TRBD1,TRBV6-1,TRBJ1-2,-,CASSAARGQVDGHTF,TGTGCCAGCAGTGCCGCCCGGGGACAGGTCGATGGCCACACCTTC
-,TRBV7-9,TRBJ1-4,few,CASSSRLWTLNGEKLFF,TGTGCCAGCAGCTCCCGCTTGTGGACCTTGAATGGTGAAAAACTGTTTTTT
-,TRBV20-1,TRBJ1-2,few,CSAQKAGRGGYTF,TGCAGTGCCCAAAAGGCAGGGAGGGGTGGCTACACCTTC
-,TRBV5-6,TRBJ1-4,-,CASRGAGTNEKLFF,TGTGCCAGCAGGGGTGCGGGGACTAATGAAAAACTGTTTTTT
TRBD2,TRBV9,TRBJ2-1,-,CASSSSGRAGDEQFF,TGTGCCAGCAGCTCCAGCGGGAGGGCCGGCGATGAGCAGTTCTTC
-,TRBV20-1,TRBJ2-7,few,CSASAGTPAPYEQYF,TGCAGTGCTTCGGCCGGGACACCCGCCCCCTACGAGCAGTACTTC
-,TRBV21-1,TRBJ2-3,-,CASSKVRTRGSTDTQYF,TGTGCCAGCAGCAAAGTTAGGACTAGGGGCAGCACAGATACGCAGTATTTT
-,TRBV20-1,TRBJ2-1,few,CSASDGLTNEQFF,TGCAGTGCTAGCGATGGACTTACGAATGAGCAGTTCTTC
TRBD2,TRBV10-3,TRBJ2-7,few,CAISEGLASYEQYF,TGTGCCATCAGTGAAGGACTAGCTTCCTACGAGCAGTACTTC
-,TRBV6-2/TRBV6-3,TRBJ2-5,few,CASRRDFQETQYF,TGTGCCAGCCGCCGGGACTTCCAAGAGACCCAGTACTTC
TRBD1,TRBV20-1,TRBJ2-7,many,CSARGTGGFYEQYF,TGCAGTGCTAGGGGGACAGGGGGGTTTTACGAGCAGTACTTC
TRBD1,TRBV5-1,TRBJ2-3,few,CASTHGTGVNEQYF,TGCGCCAGCACCCACGGGACAGGGGTGAATGAGCAGTATTTT